A single sample is the source of the 16 T cell receptor beta chains below, sequenced in a study of blood T cell repertoires in COVID-19. Assay: immunoSEQ multiplex PCR; the TCRdb copy retains only in-frame clones and omits some. The table has approximately 190,000 clones, over 80% seen once. Sequencing input: peripheral blood. These receptors came from a woman aged 55 to 70 with COVID-19, enrolled during active disease.

The V gene is TRBV5-1, the J gene TRBJ2-1; D is possibly TRBD2 (6 bases). Trimming cost V 4 bases and J 5 bases, with 16 bases left between them. Per germline, CDR1 SGHRS and CDR2 YFSETQ. This CDR3 is built from 15 residues. CDR3 amino acids: CASSLRVAEHNEQFF. DNA of the CDR3: TGCGCCAGCAGCCTGAGAGTAGCGGAGCACAATGAGCAGTTCTTC.

The CDR3 sequence: CASSLEQGRYGEAFF. The CDR3 coding sequence is TGCGCCAGCAGCTTGGAACAGGGGAGGTACGGTGAAGCTTTCTTT. V gene TRBV5-1 combines with J gene TRBJ1-1; 7 positions agree with TRBD1. CDR3 length: 15 residues. CDR1 and CDR2 (germline): SGHRS, YFSETQ. Losses at the gene ends were 0 bases for V and 7 bases for J; bases not matched to a gene: 9.

The J gene is TRBJ1-1, the V gene TRBV5-1, with D maybe TRBD1 (6 bases). With 0 bases removed from V and 1 base from J, the gap between germline ends came to 22 bases. The CDR3 is made up of 19 amino acids. Germline loops: CDR1 SGHRS, CDR2 YFSETQ. Written as DNA, the CDR3 is TGCGCCAGCAGCTTGGCTCAGGACAGAGGGTTCGTGTGGAACACTGAAGCTTTCTTT. Translated: CASSLAQDRGFVWNTEAFF.

This clone was counted a few times. The chain recombines TRBV5-6 with TRBJ1-1; D gene unclear. The germline V and J ends were trimmed by 5 bases and 4 bases, with 15 bases remaining between them. The CDR3 totals 14 residues. The V gene's germline CDR1 is SGHDT and CDR2 YYEEEE. In DNA form, the CDR3 reads TGTGCCAGCAGTTGGGAGGGTTTGATCACTGAAGCTTTCTTT. It specifies CASSWEGLITEAFF.

Here the CDR3 reads CASSPGSSGNTIYF. In nucleotides, the CDR3 is TGTGCCAGCTCACCGGGCAGCTCTGGAAACACCATATATTTT. The genes are TRBV18 and TRBJ1-3; D is unclear. V was clipped by 3 bases and J by 0 bases, with 6 bases between them. Germline assignment: CDR1 KGHSH and CDR2 LQKENI. This CDR3 region has 14 residues.

This chain uses TRBV19 with TRBJ1-2, with 8 nucleotides matching TRBD1. Per the germline V gene, CDR1 is LNHDA and CDR2 is SQIVND (reference sequence). Germline trimming cut 6 bases from V and 3 bases from J; bases unmatched to any gene: 9. This CDR3 has 15 residues. The CDR3 nucleotides are TGTGCCAGTAGGCCGCAGGGGGCGGGAGACTATGGCTACACCTTC. Translation gives CASRPQGAGDYGYTF. Complete variable domain (other parts from reference TRBV19 and TRBJ1-2): DGGITQSPKYLFRKEGQNVTLSCEQNLNHDAMYWYRQDPGQGLRLIYYSQIVNDFQKGDIAEGYSVSREKKESFPLTVTSAQKNPTAFYLCASRPQGAGDYGYTFGSGTRLTVV.

V gene TRBV3-1 (or the pseudogene TRBV3-2) combines with J gene TRBJ2-1; maybe TRBD2 (7 bases). This CDR3 contains 14 residues. V lost 0 bases and J 9 bases, leaving 12 bases between the germline ends. Germline V gene lookup returns CDR1 LGHDT and CDR2 YNNKEL (reference sequence). The CDR3 DNA reads TGTGCCAGCAGCCAAGACTGGGGGGGCGGTGAGCAGTTCTTC. Encoded protein: CASSQDWGGGEQFF.

The rearrangement uses TRBV28 and TRBJ1-1; 7 positions match TRBD1. This CDR3 spans 16 amino acids. CDR1 and CDR2 (germline): MDHEN, SYDVKM. The trim removed 4 bases at V and 3 bases at J, leaving 11 bases unmatched. The DNA for the CDR3 is TGTGCCAGCAGTTATGGGGACAGTCGGGGCTACACTGAAGCTTTCTTT. Translation gives CASSYGDSRGYTEAFF. Complete variable domain (other parts from reference TRBV28 and TRBJ1-1): DVKVTQSSRYLVKRTGEKVFLECVQDMDHENMFWYRQDPGLGLRLIYFSYDVKMKEKGDIPEGYSVSREKKERFSLILESASTNQTSMYLCASSYGDSRGYTEAFFGQGTRLTVV.

The chain carries TRBV11-2 and TRBJ2-5; D remains unclear. CDR1 and CDR2 from the germline V gene are SGHAT and FQNNGV. V was cut by 3 bases and J by 0 bases, with 11 bases left in between. CDR3 size: 15 residues. The CDR3 DNA is TGTGCCAGCAGCTTGGGCAGCCACGACCAAGAGACCCAGTACTTC. It codes for CASSLGSHDQETQYF.

This sequence joins TRBV3-1 (or the pseudogene TRBV3-2) and TRBJ1-1; 7 bases are a match to TRBD1. Germline V gene sequence: CDR1 LGHDT, CDR2 YNNKEL (reference sequence). V shed 3 bases and J 5 bases; nucleotides not matched to a gene: 3. This CDR3 is 13 amino acids long. The CDR3: CASSHQGGTEAFF. In DNA form, the CDR3 reads TGTGCCAGCAGCCATCAGGGGGGTACTGAAGCTTTCTTT.

This chain joins TRBV24-1 and TRBJ2-1; 12 nucleotides align to TRBD2. Germline V gene data show CDR1 as KGHDR and CDR2 as SFDVKD. V shed 2 bases, J shed 1 base, and the junction held 11 bases outside the gene matches. This CDR3 is 20 amino acids long. CDR3 residues: CATSDSLTSGRPHSYNEQFF. CDR3 DNA sequence: TGTGCCACCAGTGATTCGCTAACTAGCGGGAGGCCTCATTCCTACAATGAGCAGTTCTTC.

The CDR3 region has the DNA TGTGCCAGTAGTACCTCCGGACAGGAAACTTTCTATGGCTACACCTTC. Protein: CASSTSGQETFYGYTF. The chain uses TRBV19 and TRBJ1-2, with 7 bases identical to TRBD1. Losses at the gene ends were 4 bases for V and 4 bases for J; bases not matched to a gene: 12. This CDR3 region has 16 residues. The germline CDR1 and CDR2 sequences are LNHDA and SQIVND (reference sequence).

A few counts support this clone. This rearrangement joins TRBV20-1 to TRBJ1-2; D not resolved. V gave up 3 bases and J gave up 0 bases, with 14 bases separating them. Germline CDR1 is DFQATT and CDR2 is SNEGSKA (reference sequence). The CDR3 runs 15 residues. This CDR3 reads CSASWIAGTNYGYTF. The CDR3, as DNA: TGCAGTGCTAGTTGGATCGCGGGCACTAACTATGGCTACACCTTC.

The V gene is TRBV3-1 (or the pseudogene TRBV3-2), the J gene TRBJ1-5, with no clear D. The CDR3 spans 17 residues. The ends were cut back, 5 bases at V and 3 bases at J, with 20 bases in the middle. Germline assignment: CDR1 LGHDT and CDR2 YNNKEL (reference sequence). The DNA of the CDR3 is TGTGCCAGCAGCTCCCGGGGTAGGGAGAATAACAATCAGCCCCAGCATTTT. Its translation is CASSSRGRENNNQPQHF.

The chain joins TRBV6-5 to TRBJ1-4; 10 bases map to TRBD1. CDR3 size: 16 residues. Germline-derived CDR1 and CDR2 are MNHEY and SVGAGI. The V gene end was trimmed by 4 bases and the J gene end by 5 bases; junction bases not matched to a gene: 7. The DNA of the CDR3 is TGTGCCAGCAGTTTCCTTAGGACAGGGGGGAATGAAAAACTGTTTTTT. It codes for CASSFLRTGGNEKLFF.

The chain carries TRBV11-1 and TRBJ2-7; 8 bases line up with TRBD2. This CDR3 region has 14 residues. Germline lookup yields CDR1 SGHAT and CDR2 FQDESV (reference sequence). V was pared by 4 bases and J by 2 bases, with 4 bases of the junction left unmatched. This CDR3 is CASSSLGRAYEQYF. As DNA, the CDR3 is TGTGCCAGCAGCTCCCTCGGGAGGGCCTACGAGCAGTACTTC.